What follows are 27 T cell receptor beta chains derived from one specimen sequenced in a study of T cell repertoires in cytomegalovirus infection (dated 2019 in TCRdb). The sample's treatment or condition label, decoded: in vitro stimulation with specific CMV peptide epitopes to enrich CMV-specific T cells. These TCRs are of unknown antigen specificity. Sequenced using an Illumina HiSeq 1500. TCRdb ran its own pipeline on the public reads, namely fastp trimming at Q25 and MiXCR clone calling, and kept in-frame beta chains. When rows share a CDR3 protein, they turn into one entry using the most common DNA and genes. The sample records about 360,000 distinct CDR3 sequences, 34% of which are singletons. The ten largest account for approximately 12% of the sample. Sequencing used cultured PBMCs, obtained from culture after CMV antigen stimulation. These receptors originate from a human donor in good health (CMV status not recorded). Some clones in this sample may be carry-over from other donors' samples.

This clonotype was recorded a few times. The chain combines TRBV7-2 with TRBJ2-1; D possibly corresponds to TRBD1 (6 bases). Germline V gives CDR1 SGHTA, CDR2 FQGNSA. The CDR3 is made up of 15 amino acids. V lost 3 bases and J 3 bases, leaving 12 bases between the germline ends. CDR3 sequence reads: CASSFSQGSYNEQFF. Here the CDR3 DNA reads TGTGCCAGCAGCTTCAGTCAGGGGAGCTACAATGAGCAGTTCTTC.

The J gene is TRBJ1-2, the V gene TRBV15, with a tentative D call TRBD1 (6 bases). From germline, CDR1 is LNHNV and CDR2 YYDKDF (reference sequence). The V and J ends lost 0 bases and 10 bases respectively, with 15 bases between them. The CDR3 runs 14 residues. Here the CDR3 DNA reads TGTGCCACCAGCAGAGATCTCCCCGCAGGGGACTACACCTTC. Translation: CATSRDLPAGDYTF.

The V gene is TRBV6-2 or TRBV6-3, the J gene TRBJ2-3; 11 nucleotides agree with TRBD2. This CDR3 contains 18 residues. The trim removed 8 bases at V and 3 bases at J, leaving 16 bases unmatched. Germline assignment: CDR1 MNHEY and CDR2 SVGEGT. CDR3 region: CASLTTGTSGQKTDTQYF. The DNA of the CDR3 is TGTGCCAGCCTCACTACCGGGACTAGCGGCCAAAAGACAGATACGCAGTATTTT.

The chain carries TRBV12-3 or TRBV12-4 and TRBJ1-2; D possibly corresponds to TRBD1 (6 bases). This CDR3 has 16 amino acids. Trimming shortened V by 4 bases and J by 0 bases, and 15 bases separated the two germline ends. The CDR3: CASSSRDNQANYGYTF. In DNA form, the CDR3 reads TGTGCCAGCAGTTCCCGGGACAACCAAGCTAACTATGGCTACACCTTC.

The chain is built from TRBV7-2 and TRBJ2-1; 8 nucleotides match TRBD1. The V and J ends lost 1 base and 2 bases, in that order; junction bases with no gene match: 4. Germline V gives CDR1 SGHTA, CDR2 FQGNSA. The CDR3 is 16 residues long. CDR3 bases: TGTGCCAGCAGCTTAGGAGACAGGGGACCCTACAATGAGCAGTTCTTC. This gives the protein CASSLGDRGPYNEQFF.

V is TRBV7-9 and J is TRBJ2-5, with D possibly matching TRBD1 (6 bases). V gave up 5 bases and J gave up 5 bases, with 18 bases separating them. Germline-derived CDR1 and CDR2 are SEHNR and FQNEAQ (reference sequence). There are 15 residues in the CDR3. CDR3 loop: CASSNRQDGVETQYF. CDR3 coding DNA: TGTGCCAGCAGCAACCGACAGGATGGCGTGGAGACCCAGTACTTC. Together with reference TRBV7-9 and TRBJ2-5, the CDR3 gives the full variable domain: DTGVSQNPRHKITKRGQNVTFRCDPISEHNRLYWYRQTLGQGPEFLTYFQNEAQLEKSRLLSDRFSAERPKGSFSTLEIQRTEQGDSAMYLCASSNRQDGVETQYFGPGTRLLVL.

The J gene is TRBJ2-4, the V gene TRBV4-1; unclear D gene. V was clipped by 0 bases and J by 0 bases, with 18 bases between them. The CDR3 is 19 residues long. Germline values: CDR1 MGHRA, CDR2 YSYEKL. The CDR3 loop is CASSQEVVGGSRAKNIQYF. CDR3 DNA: TGCGCCAGCAGCCAAGAGGTCGTGGGTGGATCAAGAGCCAAAAACATTCAGTACTTC.

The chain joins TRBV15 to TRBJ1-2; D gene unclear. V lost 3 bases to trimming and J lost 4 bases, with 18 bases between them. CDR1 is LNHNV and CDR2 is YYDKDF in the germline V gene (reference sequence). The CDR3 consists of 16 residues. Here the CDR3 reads CATSRYGPPVSYGYTF. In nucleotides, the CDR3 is TGTGCCACCAGCAGGTACGGGCCCCCGGTCAGCTATGGCTACACCTTC.

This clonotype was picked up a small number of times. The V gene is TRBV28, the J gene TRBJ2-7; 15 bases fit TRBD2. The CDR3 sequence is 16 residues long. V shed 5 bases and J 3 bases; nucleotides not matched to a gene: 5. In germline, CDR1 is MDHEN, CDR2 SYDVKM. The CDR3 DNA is TGTGCCAGCAGTCCCGGGACTAGCGGGAGGTTCTACGAGCAGTACGTC. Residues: CASSPGTSGRFYEQYV.

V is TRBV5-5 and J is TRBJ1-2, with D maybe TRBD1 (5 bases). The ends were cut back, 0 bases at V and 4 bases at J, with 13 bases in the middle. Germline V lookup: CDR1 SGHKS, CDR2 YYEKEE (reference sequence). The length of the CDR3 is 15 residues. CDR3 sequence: CASSLEGTPRYGYTF. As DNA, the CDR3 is TGTGCCAGCAGCTTGGAGGGGACGCCGCGCTATGGCTACACCTTC.

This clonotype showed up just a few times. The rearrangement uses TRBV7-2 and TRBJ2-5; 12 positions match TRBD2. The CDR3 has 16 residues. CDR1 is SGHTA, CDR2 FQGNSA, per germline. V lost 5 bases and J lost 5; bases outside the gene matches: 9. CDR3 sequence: CASSMRTSGETETQYF. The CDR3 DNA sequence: TGTGCCAGCAGCATGAGGACTAGCGGGGAGACCGAGACCCAGTACTTC.

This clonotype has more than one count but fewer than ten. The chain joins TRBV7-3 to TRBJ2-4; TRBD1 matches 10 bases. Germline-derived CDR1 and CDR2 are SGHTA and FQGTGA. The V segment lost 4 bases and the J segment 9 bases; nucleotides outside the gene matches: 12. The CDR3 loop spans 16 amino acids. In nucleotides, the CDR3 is TGTGCCAGCAGCTCCACCGAGGGGACAGGGGTTACCATTCAGTACTTC. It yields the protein CASSSTEGTGVTIQYF.

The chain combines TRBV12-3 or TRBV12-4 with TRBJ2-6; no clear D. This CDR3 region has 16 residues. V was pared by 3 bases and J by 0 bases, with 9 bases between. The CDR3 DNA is TGTGCCAGCAGTTTCCCGCGGTACTCTGGGGCCAACGTCCTGACTTTC. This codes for CASSFPRYSGANVLTF.

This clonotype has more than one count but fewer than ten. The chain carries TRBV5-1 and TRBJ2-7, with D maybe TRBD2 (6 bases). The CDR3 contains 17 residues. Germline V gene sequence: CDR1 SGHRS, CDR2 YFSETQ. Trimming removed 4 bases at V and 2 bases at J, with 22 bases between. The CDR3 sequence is CASSPEGLGRRTYEQYF. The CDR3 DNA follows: TGCGCCAGCAGCCCTGAAGGATTGGGGAGGAGGACCTACGAGCAGTACTTC.

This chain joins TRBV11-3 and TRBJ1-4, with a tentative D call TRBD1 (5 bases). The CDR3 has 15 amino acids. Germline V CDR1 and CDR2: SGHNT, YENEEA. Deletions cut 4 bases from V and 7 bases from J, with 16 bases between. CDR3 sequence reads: CASSSSGTPGEKLFF. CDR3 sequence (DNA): TGTGCCAGCAGCTCGTCCGGGACGCCGGGTGAAAAACTGTTTTTT.

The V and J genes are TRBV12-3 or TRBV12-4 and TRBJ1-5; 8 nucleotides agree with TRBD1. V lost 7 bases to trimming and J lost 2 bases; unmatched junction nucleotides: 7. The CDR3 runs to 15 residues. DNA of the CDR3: TGTGCCAGCACCCCGACAGGGGCGCGCAATCAGCCCCAGCATTTT. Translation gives CASTPTGARNQPQHF.

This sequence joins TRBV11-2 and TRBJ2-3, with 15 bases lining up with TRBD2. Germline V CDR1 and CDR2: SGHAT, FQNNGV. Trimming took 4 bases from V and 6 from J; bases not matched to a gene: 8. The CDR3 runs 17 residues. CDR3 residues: CASSSLVGLAGGDTQYF. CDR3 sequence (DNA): TGTGCCAGCAGCTCCCTCGTGGGACTAGCGGGAGGTGATACGCAGTATTTT.

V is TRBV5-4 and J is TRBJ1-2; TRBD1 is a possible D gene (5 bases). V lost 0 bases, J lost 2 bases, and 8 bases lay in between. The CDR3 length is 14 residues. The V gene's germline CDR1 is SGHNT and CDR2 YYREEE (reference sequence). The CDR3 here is CASSLDGGNYGYTF. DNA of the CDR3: TGTGCCAGCAGCTTGGATGGGGGAAACTATGGCTACACCTTC.

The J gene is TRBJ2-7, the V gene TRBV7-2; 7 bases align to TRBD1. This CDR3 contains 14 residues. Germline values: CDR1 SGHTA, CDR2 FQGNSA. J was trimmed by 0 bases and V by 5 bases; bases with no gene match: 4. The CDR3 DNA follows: TGTGCCAGCAGCGGGGGACAGAGCTCCTACGAGCAGTACTTC. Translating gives CASSGGQSSYEQYF.

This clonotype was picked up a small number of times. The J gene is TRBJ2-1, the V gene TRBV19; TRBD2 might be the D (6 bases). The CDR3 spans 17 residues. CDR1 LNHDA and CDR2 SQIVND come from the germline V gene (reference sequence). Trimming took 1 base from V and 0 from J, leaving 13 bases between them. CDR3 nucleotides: TGTGCCAGTAGTATAGGCCCCGGGACTGCCTCCTACAATGAGCAGTTCTTC. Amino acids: CASSIGPGTASYNEQFF.

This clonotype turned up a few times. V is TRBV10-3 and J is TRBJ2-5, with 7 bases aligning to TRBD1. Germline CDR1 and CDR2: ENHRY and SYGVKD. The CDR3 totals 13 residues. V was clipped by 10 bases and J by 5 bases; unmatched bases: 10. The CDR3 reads CATTRDRGETQYF. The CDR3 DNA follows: TGTGCCACCACCCGGGACAGAGGGGAGACCCAGTACTTC.

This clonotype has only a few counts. The CDR3 reads CASRRRTGVYEQYF. Here the CDR3 DNA reads TGTGCCAGCAGACGGAGGACAGGAGTCTACGAGCAGTACTTC. The chain combines TRBV7-9 with TRBJ2-7; 7 bases fit TRBD1. CDR3 length: 14 amino acids. The V gene's germline CDR1 is SEHNR and CDR2 FQNEAQ (reference sequence). Germline trimming cut 6 bases from V and 3 bases from J; bases unmatched to any gene: 8.

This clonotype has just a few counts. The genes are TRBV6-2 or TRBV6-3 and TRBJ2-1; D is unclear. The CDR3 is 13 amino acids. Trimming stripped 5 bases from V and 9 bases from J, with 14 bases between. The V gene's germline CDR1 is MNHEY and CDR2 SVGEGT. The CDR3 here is CASSRSRVGEQFF. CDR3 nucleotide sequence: TGTGCCAGCAGTCGCTCTAGGGTGGGTGAGCAGTTCTTC.

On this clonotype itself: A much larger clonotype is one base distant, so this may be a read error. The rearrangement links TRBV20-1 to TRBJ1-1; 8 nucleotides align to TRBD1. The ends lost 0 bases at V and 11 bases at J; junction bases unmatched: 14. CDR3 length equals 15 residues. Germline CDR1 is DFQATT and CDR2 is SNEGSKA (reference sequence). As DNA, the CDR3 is TGCAGTGCTAGAGATCACGGTCAGGGGGCTGGAATGGCTTTCTTT. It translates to CSARDHGQGAGMAFF.

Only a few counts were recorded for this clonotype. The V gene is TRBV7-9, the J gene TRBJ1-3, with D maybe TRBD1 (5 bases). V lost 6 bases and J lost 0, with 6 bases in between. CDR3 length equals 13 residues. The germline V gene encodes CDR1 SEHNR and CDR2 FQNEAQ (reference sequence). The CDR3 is CASRDSSGNTIYF. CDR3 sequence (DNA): TGTGCCAGCAGAGACAGCTCTGGAAACACCATATATTTT.

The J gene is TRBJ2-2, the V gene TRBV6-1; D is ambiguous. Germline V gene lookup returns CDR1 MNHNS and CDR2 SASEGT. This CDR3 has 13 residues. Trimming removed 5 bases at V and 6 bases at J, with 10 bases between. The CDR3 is CASSSLTSGELFF. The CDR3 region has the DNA TGTGCCAGCAGTTCCCTAACCTCCGGGGAGCTGTTTTTT.

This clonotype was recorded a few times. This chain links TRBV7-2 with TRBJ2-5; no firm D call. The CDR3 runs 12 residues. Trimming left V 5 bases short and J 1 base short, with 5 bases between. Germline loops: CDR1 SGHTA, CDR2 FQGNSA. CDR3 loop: CASSGTQETQYF. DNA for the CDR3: TGTGCCAGCAGCGGAACCCAAGAGACCCAGTACTTC. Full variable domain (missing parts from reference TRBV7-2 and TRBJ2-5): GAGVSQSPSNKVTEKGKDVELRCDPISGHTALYWYRQSLGQGLEFLIYFQGNSAPDKSGLPSDRFSAERTGGSVSTLTIQRTQQEDSAVYLCASSGTQETQYFGPGTRLLVL.